Listed below are T cell receptor beta chains from one sample, sequenced in a study of cytomegalovirus exposure and HLA in healthy donors. The protocol was immunoSEQ multiplex PCR, while the TCRdb copy is restricted to in-frame clones and leaves out a portion. The sample consists of under 150,000 clones, around three quarters of them appearing once. The sequenced sample consisted of PBMCs. These receptors were obtained from a young man in good health and CMV-seronegative. CDR3s include the opening cysteine and the closing phenylalanine or tryptophan. A D gene is named only where the DNA matches it firmly. The size entry is marked missing in some rows and otherwise reads once, few, many or a size class.

clone_size: .; d_call: .; v_call: TRBV7-2; j_call: TRBJ2-1; cdr3_nt: TGTGCCAGCAAGCCCGAATCGTCCAGGCGACGTCACAATGAGCAGTTCTTC; cdr3_aa: CASKPESSRRRHNEQFF
clone_size: .; d_call: TRBD1; v_call: TRBV19; j_call: TRBJ1-5; cdr3_nt: TGTGCCAGTAGTACCCGGACAGGGGGGGATCAGCCCCAGCATTTT; cdr3_aa: CASSTRTGGDQPQHF
clone_size: few; d_call: TRBD2; v_call: TRBV2; j_call: TRBJ2-2; cdr3_nt: TGTGCCAGCAGCCCTAATCTAGCGGGAGGGTTCTACACCGGGGAGCTGTTTTTT; cdr3_aa: CASSPNLAGGFYTGELFF
clone_size: few; d_call: TRBD2; v_call: TRBV7-2; j_call: TRBJ2-5; cdr3_nt: TGTGCCAGCAGCTTAAGGATGGCGGGAGTGGGAGAGACCCAGTACTTC; cdr3_aa: CASSLRMAGVGETQYF
clone_size: .; d_call: .; v_call: TRBV6-4; j_call: TRBJ1-1; cdr3_nt: TGTGCCAGCACCTCCGGACGGGGTGAAGCTTTCTTT; cdr3_aa: CASTSGRGEAFF
clone_size: .; d_call: TRBD1; v_call: TRBV27; j_call: TRBJ1-4; cdr3_nt: TGTGCCAGCAGAACCAGACAGGGTCGGGCTAATGAAAAACTGTTTTTT; cdr3_aa: CASRTRQGRANEKLFF
clone_size: .; d_call: .; v_call: TRBV6-1; j_call: TRBJ1-5; cdr3_nt: TGTGCCACCTCATTTATGGAGGGACCCAATCAGCCCCAGCATTTT; cdr3_aa: CATSFMEGPNQPQHF
clone_size: .; d_call: TRBD2; v_call: TRBV7-3; j_call: TRBJ2-5; cdr3_nt: TGTGCCAGCAGCTTAATAGCGGGAGGGTCGGAGACCCAGTACTTC; cdr3_aa: CASSLIAGGSETQYF
clone_size: .; d_call: .; v_call: TRBV20-1; j_call: TRBJ1-2; cdr3_nt: TGCAGTGTCTATACTAACTATGGCTACACCTTC; cdr3_aa: CSVYTNYGYTF
clone_size: .; d_call: .; v_call: TRBV5-6; j_call: TRBJ2-1; cdr3_nt: TGTGCCAGCAGTGGGCCAACGAATTACAATGAGCAGTTCTTC; cdr3_aa: CASSGPTNYNEQFF
clone_size: .; d_call: .; v_call: TRBV18; j_call: TRBJ1-1; cdr3_nt: TGTGCCAGCTCAGTGAACAGGCAGAACACTGAAGCTTTCTTT; cdr3_aa: CASSVNRQNTEAFF
clone_size: once; d_call: TRBD1; v_call: TRBV30; j_call: TRBJ2-4; cdr3_nt: TGTGCCTGGAGTGTACGGGGACAGGCTGGCAAAAACATTCAGTACTTC; cdr3_aa: CAWSVRGQAGKNIQYF
clone_size: .; d_call: .; v_call: TRBV5-4; j_call: TRBJ2-1; cdr3_nt: TGTGCCAGCAGGCCCAGAGTGGGGGGAAATGAGCAGTTCTTC; cdr3_aa: CASRPRVGGNEQFF
clone_size: once; d_call: .; v_call: TRBV9; j_call: TRBJ1-1; cdr3_nt: TGTGCCAGCAGCGGACCTCAGGGCATCGGGAACACTGAAGCTTTCTTT; cdr3_aa: CASSGPQGIGNTEAFF
clone_size: .; d_call: TRBD2; v_call: TRBV5-1; j_call: TRBJ2-1; cdr3_nt: TGCGCCAGCAGCTTGGCCAGATCTAGCGGGAGCGGTAATGAGCAGTTCTTC; cdr3_aa: CASSLARSSGSGNEQFF